The present T cell receptor beta chain was sequenced within a study of cytomegalovirus exposure and HLA in healthy donors. General observations from the study: Among the CMV-associated chains, three were confirmed in vitro as specific for CMV antigens.

This CDR3 has 14 amino acids. Trimming cost V 4 bases and J 2 bases; bases outside gene matches: 4. Germline V gene data show CDR1 as SGHDT and CDR2 as YYEEEE. Data came from immunoSEQ multiplex PCR; TCRdb stores just in-frame clones and leaves some out. Among 130,000 to 150,000 clones, 75% to 90% were seen once, and the ten largest hold under 8%. As regards this clone: What it binds is unknown.

The sample taken for sequencing was PBMCs. The sequence derives from a woman aged 25-40 years in good health and CMV-seropositive. The genes are TRBV5-6 and TRBJ2-5, with TRBD2 identical over 8 bases. The CDR3 coding sequence is TGTGCCAGCAGCATAGGGACTAGACAAGAGACCCAGTACTTC. This translates into CASSIGTRQETQYF.